The 19 T cell receptor beta chains in this list originate from one sample, sequenced in a study of hypomethylating agent response in myelodysplastic syndrome. Sequencing was performed with immunoSEQ multiplex PCR; in TCRdb, only in-frame clones are kept and a portion is missing. Of about 3,500 clones in the sample, 82% were seen once. The specimen comprised bone marrow, sampled before or after starting hypomethylating agent treatment for myelodysplastic syndrome (not recorded which). These receptors were obtained from a human donor with myelodysplastic syndrome.

This chain links TRBV7-6 with TRBJ2-5; no clear D. Looked up from germline, CDR1 is SGHVS and CDR2 is FNYEAQ. Trimming removed 5 bases from V and 6 bases from J, with 7 bases in between. This CDR3 spans 11 amino acids. The CDR3 loop is CASSEEQTQYF. The CDR3 DNA is TGTGCCAGCAGCGAGGAGCAGACCCAGTACTTC.

The rearrangement joins TRBV7-4 to TRBJ2-4; D gene ambiguous. With 2 bases removed from V and 8 bases from J, the gap between germline ends came to 4 bases. Germline V gene sequence: CDR1 SGHVT, CDR2 SQSDAQ. The CDR3 runs to 11 residues. The CDR3: CASSLRDIQYF. The CDR3, as DNA: TGTGCCAGCAGCTTAAGGGACATTCAGTACTTC.

V is TRBV9 and J is TRBJ2-5; 11 bases agree with TRBD1. This CDR3 has 16 amino acids. The V gene's germline CDR1 is SGDLS and CDR2 YYNGEE. Losses at the gene ends were 0 bases for V and 5 bases for J; bases not matched to a gene: 6. CDR3: CASSVDQGTGGETQYF. As DNA, the CDR3 is TGTGCCAGCAGCGTAGATCAGGGGACAGGGGGTGAGACCCAGTACTTC.

This chain joins TRBV27 and TRBJ1-1; perhaps TRBD1 as D (5 bases). This CDR3 is 12 amino acids long. V lost 7 bases to trimming and J lost 10 bases, with 16 bases between them. Germline V gene data show CDR1 as MNHEY and CDR2 as SMNVEV (reference sequence). CDR3 loop: CASNHPWGVAFF. The CDR3, as DNA: TGTGCCAGCAACCACCCCTGGGGGGTAGCTTTCTTT.

This chain connects TRBV4-2 to TRBJ1-5; 8 bases map to TRBD1. Unmatched junction bases numbered 5, after V lost 2 bases and J lost 2 bases. This CDR3 spans 16 amino acids. Looked up from germline, CDR1 is LGHNA and CDR2 is YNFKEQ. The CDR3 loop is CASSQPGQGGNQPQHF. The CDR3 region has the DNA TGTGCCAGCAGCCAACCAGGACAGGGTGGCAATCAGCCCCAGCATTTT.

This chain uses TRBV18 with TRBJ2-5; 9 positions agree with TRBD2. The CDR3 is made up of 17 amino acids. Germline V gene sequence: CDR1 KGHSH, CDR2 LQKENI. Trimming at V came to 3 bases and at J to 5 bases, leaving 13 bases not matched to a gene. CDR3 residues: CASSPLAGLYLGETQYF. CDR3 nucleotides: TGTGCCAGCTCACCCCTAGCGGGGTTATACCTCGGTGAGACCCAGTACTTC.

This clone was detected once. This chain links TRBV18 with TRBJ2-1, with D possibly matching TRBD1 (6 bases). The V end was cut by 0 bases, the J end by 0 bases, with 9 bases between. This CDR3 comprises 16 residues. Looked up from germline, CDR1 is KGHSH and CDR2 is LQKENI. DNA for the CDR3: TGTGCCAGCTCACCACCGGGACAAAGCTCCTACAATGAGCAGTTCTTC. This gives the protein CASSPPGQSSYNEQFF.

V and J are TRBV5-1 and TRBJ2-3; D ambiguous. This CDR3 comprises 11 residues. Germline V gives CDR1 SGHRS, CDR2 YFSETQ. V was pared by 3 bases and J by 2 bases, with 1 base between. The CDR3 nucleotides read TGCGCCAGCAGCTACACAGATACGCAGTATTTT. This gives the protein CASSYTDTQYF.

This clone was counted once. The V call is TRBV5-6, the J call TRBJ1-2, with no clear D. The CDR3 contains 14 residues. From germline, CDR1 is SGHDT and CDR2 YYEEEE. Trimming took off 1 base at V and 4 bases at J, with 11 bases between the two ends. DNA of the CDR3: TGTGCCAGCAGCTTGTTTCCGTCTGGCTATGGCTACACCTTC. Its translation: CASSLFPSGYGYTF.

The J gene is TRBJ2-7, the V gene TRBV28; 12 positions match TRBD2. The CDR3 is 14 residues long. Unmatched junction bases numbered 6, after V lost 7 bases and J lost 5 bases. Per germline, CDR1 MDHEN and CDR2 SYDVKM. CDR3 sequence: CASKGGLAGHEQYF. The CDR3 DNA sequence: TGTGCCAGCAAGGGGGGACTAGCGGGCCACGAGCAGTACTTC. Supplemented by reference TRBV28 and TRBJ2-7, the full variable domain reads DVKVTQSSRYLVKRTGEKVFLECVQDMDHENMFWYRQDPGLGLRLIYFSYDVKMKEKGDIPEGYSVSREKKERFSLILESASTNQTSMYLCASKGGLAGHEQYFGPGTRLTVT.

The V call is TRBV2, the J call TRBJ2-2, with no clear D. V was trimmed by 11 bases and J by 5 bases, leaving 12 bases between them. CDR1 and CDR2 (germline): SNHLY, FYNNEI. This CDR3 is built from 12 residues. DNA of the CDR3: TGTGCCTCCGCCGGGTGGACCGGGGAGCTGTTTTTT. Amino acids: CASAGWTGELFF. The variable domain in full, completed from reference TRBV2 and TRBJ2-2, reads EPEVTQTPSHQVTQMGQEVILRCVPISNHLYFYWYRQILGQKVEFLVSFYNNEISEKSEIFDDQFSVERPDGSNFTLKIRSTKLEDSAMYFCASAGWTGELFFGEGSRLTVL.

The genes are TRBV28 and TRBJ2-7, with D perhaps matching TRBD1 (5 bases). This CDR3 has 14 residues. Per germline, CDR1 MDHEN and CDR2 SYDVKM. V shed 5 bases and J shed 1 base, with 12 bases lying between them. CDR3 protein: CASSLTPGSYEQYF. CDR3 DNA sequence: TGTGCCAGCAGTCTTACCCCAGGGTCCTACGAGCAGTACTTC.

A few counts support this clone. V usage is TRBV6-6 and J usage is TRBJ1-5, with D unclear. Germline values: CDR1 MNHNY, CDR2 SVGAGI (reference sequence). Trimming shortened V by 6 bases and J by 9 bases, and 12 bases separated the two germline ends. The CDR3 spans 12 residues. CDR3 sequence: CASSQQLGPQHF. As DNA, the CDR3 is TGTGCCAGCAGCCAACAACTCGGGCCCCAGCATTTT.

The rearrangement joins TRBV7-9 to TRBJ2-1; no clear D gene. The CDR3 length is 15 residues. The V gene lost 2 bases and the J gene lost 12 bases, with 20 bases spanning the gap. CDR1 is SEHNR and CDR2 is FQNEAQ in the germline V gene (reference sequence). This chain's CDR3 is CASSLFPPDLAGQFF. The CDR3 DNA reads TGTGCCAGCAGCTTATTCCCCCCCGATTTGGCTGGGCAGTTCTTC. The whole variable domain, filled in from reference TRBV7-9 and TRBJ2-1, reads DTGVSQNPRHKITKRGQNVTFRCDPISEHNRLYWYRQTLGQGPEFLTYFQNEAQLEKSRLLSDRFSAERPKGSFSTLEIQRTEQGDSAMYLCASSLFPPDLAGQFFGPGTRLTVL.

The rearrangement links TRBV6-5 to TRBJ1-1; D gene unclear. This CDR3 region has 12 residues. Looked up from germline, CDR1 is MNHEY and CDR2 is SVGAGI. The V gene lost 2 bases and the J gene lost 11 bases, with 12 bases spanning the gap. The CDR3 DNA sequence: TGTGCCAGCAGTTACGTGGCGGGCCCCGCTTTCTTT. This gives the protein CASSYVAGPAFF.

The chain uses TRBV11-3 and TRBJ2-7; D possibly uses TRBD1 or TRBD2 (7 bases each). Trimming pared 5 bases from V and 6 bases from J, leaving 23 bases between. This CDR3 comprises 16 residues. Per germline, CDR1 SGHNT and CDR2 YENEEA. The DNA for the CDR3 is TGTGCCAGCAGCCTAGGGGGGGGCTCGACAGGGCCCGAGCAGTACTTC. Translation gives CASSLGGGSTGPEQYF.

The chain joins TRBV5-1 to TRBJ1-1; D unclear. The CDR3 totals 17 residues. CDR1 and CDR2 from the germline V gene are SGHRS and YFSETQ. V was cut by 4 bases and J by 0 bases, with 19 bases left in between. The CDR3 loop reads CASSPDPGYSMNTEAFF. In DNA, the CDR3 is TGCGCCAGCAGCCCCGACCCTGGTTATTCGATGAACACTGAAGCTTTCTTT.

As regards this clone: At one boundary the junction diverges from the germline segment, which might be a read error. The chain is built from TRBV5-4 and TRBJ2-5; no clear D gene. Germline CDR1 SGHNT, CDR2 YYREEE (reference sequence). The CDR3 is made up of 13 amino acids. CDR3 protein: CASSDWYQGTQYF. CDR3 bases: TGTGCCAGCAGCGACTGGTATCAAGGGACCCAGTACTTC. The full variable domain, rest sourced from reference TRBV5-4 and TRBJ2-5, is ETGVTQSPTHLIKTRGQQVTLRCSSQSGHNTVSWYQQALGQGPQFIFQYYREEENGRGNFPPRFSGLQFPNYSSELNVNALELDDSALYLCASSDWYQGTQYFGPGTRLLVL.

The chain employs TRBV7-6 and TRBJ2-1, with D maybe TRBD2 (5 bases). Trimming took 5 bases from V and 0 from J, leaving 11 bases between them. Germline CDR1 reads SGHVS; CDR2 reads FNYEAQ. The length of the CDR3 is 15 residues. The CDR3 nucleotides read TGTGCCAGCAGCGAGGGCATCAGCTCCTACAATGAGCAGTTCTTC. It encodes CASSEGISSYNEQFF.